The rows below give T cell receptor beta chains drawn from one sample of a study of T cells in Graves' hyperthyroidism and ophthalmopathy. MiXCR, applied by TCRdb to the multiplex PCR reads, yields one record per CDR3 protein. The profile shows 500,000 to 750,000 distinct CDR3 sequences, roughly 14% of them singletons. The sample was blood. The receptors here all came from a woman in her thirties with Graves' hyperthyroidism. The CDR3 runs from the conserved cysteine through the conserved F or W.

V gene	CDR3 protein
TRBV30	CAWSSQATRGYSPLHF
TRBV18	CASSPPAGGIQNEQFF
TRBV6-1	CASSELYGAGDTQYF
TRBV9	CASSQTGVVGDTQYF
TRBV7-8	CASSPRELAPGDEQFF
TRBV4-2	CASSQDGRAYNEQFF
TRBV20-1	CSASTSAISYEQYF
TRBV20-1	CSATGRRDRPSKNIQYF
TRBV20-1	CSASGQPLETQYF
TRBV11-1	CASSPSWETQYF
TRBV28	CASSFHGGNTYEQYF
TRBV7-9	CASSHTGRTMNIQYF
TRBV28	CASSYGPSRRYEQYF
TRBV27	CASSLGASDPLWYF
TRBV3-1	CASSQDRLAGDEQFF
TRBV5-1	CASSFGSVASGANVLTF
TRBV10-3	CAIRDSKETQYF
TRBV29-1	CGVEGGTSGTGELFF
TRBV12-3/TRBV12-4	CASSPGLGNNEQYF
TRBV18	CASSPKDLGGSEKLFF
TRBV27	CASSFVTLAEGEQFF
TRBV20-1	CSARDRVSHEGSSYEQYF
TRBV28	CASSTGGLDQPQHF
TRBV30	CAWSEGDAPTNEKLFF
TRBV7-3	CASSLTGTGGEKLFF
TRBV20-1	CSGEGSSPYNEQFF
TRBV5-5	CASSSLEKGGRQETQYF
TRBV18	CASSPNAGDNEQFF
TRBV3-1	CASSPTGVRGYTF
TRBV2	CASREHGSYNEQFF
TRBV5-1	CASSIDRGGLAGGTDTQYF
TRBV7-2	CASSYNNQGTHGELFF
TRBV11-2	CASLEQETQYF
TRBV27	CATSPGAVASYEQYF
TRBV7-9	CASSPPEAGMNTEAFF
TRBV27	CASRTGTGSTEAFF
TRBV30	CAWSLGTGGSPLHF
TRBV7-9	CASSYRDTNSGNTIYF